One sample yielded the 2 T cell receptor beta chains listed below, sequenced in a study of cytomegalovirus exposure and HLA in healthy donors. PCR amplification relied on 60 Vbeta primers (plus 13 Jbeta primers). Here immunoSEQ multiplex PCR was the method, and the copy in TCRdb shows in-frame clones only, minus some. The sample has roughly 130,000 clones; 80% to 85% are singletons. The specimen sequenced was PBMCs. These receptors all come from a male donor in good health and CMV-seropositive.

The genes are TRBV5-8 and TRBJ2-2; no firm D call. This CDR3 has 13 residues. V was shortened by 1 base and J by 5 bases, with 6 bases between the two germline ends. CDR1 SGHTS and CDR2 YDEGEE come from the germline V gene. CDR3: CASSLMRTGELFF. In DNA, the CDR3 is TGTGCCAGCAGCTTGATGAGGACCGGGGAGCTGTTTTTT.

The chain is built from TRBV29-1 and TRBJ2-7; no definite D call. CDR3 length: 12 residues. Germline CDR1 and CDR2: SQVTM and ANQGSEA. V gave up 5 bases and J gave up 6 bases, with 14 bases separating them. CDR3 DNA sequence: TGCAGCGTTCGATCCCCCTCCAGCGAGCAGTACTTC. Translation gives CSVRSPSSEQYF.